This entry features one T cell receptor beta chain sequence. Its antigen has not been determined. A junction boundary mismatches the germline segment, possibly from a read error. Its CDR3 holds 15 amino acids, cysteine through phenylalanine. The CDR3 DNA has 45 bases and is translated from base 1. CDR1 and CDR2 were assigned from the germline V gene as SQVTM and ANQGSEA. The method behind the library was 5' RACE. TCRdb names Illumina HiSeq 2500 as the instrument used. A second roughly 6 to 12 cycle PCR used a sample-barcoded 5' primer and a J-beta primer mix. A template-switch 5' adaptor carrying 12 random nucleotides introduced a unique molecular identifier onto each TCR beta cDNA molecule. Each sample yielded at least 2.5 million CDR3-containing paired-end reads. First-strand cDNA was synthesized from all RNA with the Mint cDNA synthesis kit, primed by a TRBC-specific oligonucleotide. All cDNA was treated with uracil-DNA glycosylase and then went through a first 18-cycle PCR with the universal primers M1SS and BC2_uni_R. The original pipeline was this. Each sample was normalized by randomly selecting 1 million high-quality reads, each carrying a distinct molecular identifier. Instead of being binned into consensus sequences, reads that shared molecular identifiers were thrown out. CDR3 identification, clonotype clustering and error correction used MiTCR with a Q25 quality threshold and the strictest error-elimination algorithm. A nonparametric unseen species model using Euler transformation provided a lower-bound estimate of total TCR beta diversity. Through fastp at Q25 and MiXCR, TCRdb rebuilt clones from the public reads, retaining in-frame beta chains. Each record represents a unique CDR3 protein, reported with the most common genes and DNA among its rows. TCRdb, rather than the study authors, made the V and J calls. The sample includes roughly 800,000 distinct CDR3 sequences, with 58% observed a single time. Of the sample, 22% is held by the ten largest clones.

This sample was taken from a study of blood T cells in healthy people across ages (dated by TCRdb to between 2015 and 2017). Regarding the research as a whole: In model experiments, template switching captured roughly one uniquely barcoded TCR beta cDNA molecule for every two T cells. The study measured age-related changes in TCR beta repertoire diversity using deep sequencing normalized with unique cDNA molecular identifiers. The donors were split into four age groups: young (average around 17 years), middle-aged (39), aged (roughly 68) and long-lived (over 80). Donors of different ages were randomly distributed across sequencing lanes to avoid experimental bias. The study analyzed two additional independent replicas of 1 million unique cDNA reads from the same blood draw for two donors, one aged 18 to 30 and one aged 80 or older. Results the study describes overall, beyond this receptor: Bulk unsorted PBMC profiling prevented conclusive comparison of naive and antigen-experienced compartments. The long-lived group showed more naive CD4+ T cells, fewer expanded clones and increased TCR diversity than the aged group, suggesting age selection. Total diversity estimates from one million sequenced T cells were considered lower bounds and underestimates. The CMV infection status of donors was not known, potentially confounding age-related changes in expanded clonotypes. Observed TCR beta diversity per million T cells fell roughly linearly with age, and a significant reduction was already apparent by age roughly 40. There was a strong correlation between observed TCR beta diversity and the percentage of naive T cells measured by flow cytometry.

Donors were a few dozen systemically healthy Caucasian individuals from Russia aged 6 to 90 years. Each donor gave 8 to 10 milliliters of peripheral blood, collected into EDTA-treated Vacutainer tubes. Ficoll-Paque density-gradient centrifugation was used to isolate PBMCs, with at least 6.5 million per sample. Trizol reagent was used to extract total RNA from PBMCs, with at least 5 micrograms per sample. For every donor, flow cytometry on a PBMC aliquot measured the percentage of naive CD45RAhigh/CD27high T cells. What was sequenced was blood. The sequence derives from a man aged 30 to 45 in good health. This sequence uses TRBV29-1 and TRBJ2-1; no D gene call is confident. This receptor carries the CDR3 CSVEGWLVPYTEQFF. The nucleotide sequence reads TGCAGCGTTGAGGGTTGGCTAGTACCCTACACTGAGCAGTTCTTC.